This T cell receptor beta chain was captured in a study of T cells after yellow fever vaccination (dated by TCRdb to between 2018 and 2021). The study in broad terms: Libraries from fractions with low cell numbers were prepared with the SMART-Seq v4 Ultra Low Input RNA kit. Bulk TCR alpha and beta repertoires were sequenced longitudinally to track T-cell clones before and after primary and booster YFV17D yellow fever vaccination. Two healthy male donors made up the cohort, one aged 18 to 30 years and the other aged 30 to 40 years. Bulk PBMC replicates and cell subsets were isolated from blood drawn at multiple timepoints before and after both primary and secondary immunization.

Here is what the overall study found, with its caveats: The secondary T-cell response was weaker than the primary response but faster, peaking on day 5 instead of day 15. Because the study included only a couple of donors, the extent to which the findings can be generalized is limited. FACS-sorted repertoires could contain abundant contaminating clonotypes from the bulk population, so computational filtering was required. A small fraction of clonotypes showed up in both the CD4 and CD8 compartments, probably as a result of convergent recombination. After the booster, most of the clones that had expanded following primary vaccination were detected again (almost 98% of CD4 and 85% to 90% of CD8), which suggests that memory was broadly maintained.

This clonotype was seen ten or more times. This clone's antigen is unknown. No much larger clone is present one base from it, and per-base qualities are unavailable. The treatment or condition label for this specimen denotes: live attenuated yellow fever vaccine strain. A standard Ficoll-Paque protocol was used to isolate PBMCs from peripheral blood. Dynabeads CD4 and CD8 positive selection kits were used to isolate the CD4 and CD8 T-cell fractions. TriZol was used to extract RNA from bulk PBMCs, from CD4 and CD8 fractions, and from dextramer-positive and dextramer-negative fractions. TCR cDNA was synthesized by 5'RACE template switching, which introduced a universal primer site and unique molecular identifiers. cDNA synthesis was primed from both the TCR alpha and TCR beta constant segments. Library amplification used two PCR steps, and the second PCR step added sample barcodes and sequencing adapters. Sequencing of the libraries was done on either Illumina HiSeq 2500 (2x100 bp) or NovaSeq (2x150 bp). The paper's processing steps were these. Reads were demultiplexed and collapsed into UMI consensus sequences with MIGEC, and V(D)J alignment was performed with MiXCR. Vaccine-responding clonotypes were defined with edgeR using replicate PBMC samples, requiring FDR below 0.01 and a log2 fold change above 5 up to day 15. CD4 or CD8 identity was assigned to each bulk clonotype according to whether the clonotype was present at higher abundance in the sequenced CD4 repertoire or the sequenced CD8 repertoire. In-frame beta chains were kept once TCRdb had trimmed the public reads at Q25 with fastp and called clones with MiXCR. Each CDR3 protein gets just one entry, which takes the most common genes and DNA from the rows behind it. The V and J calls and clone size come from TCRdb's table, not from the authors' own analysis. The table for this sample lists about 120,000 distinct CDR3 sequences; 7% to 8.5% of them were counted only once. Clones ranked in the top ten supply less than 30% of the sample.

As encoded in the germline V gene (reference sequence), CDR1 is SEHNR while CDR2 is FQNEAQ. V is pared back by 1 base and J by 5 bases, with 9 bases lying between the germline termini. From cysteine to phenylalanine, the CDR3 is 13 amino acids long. Only the CDR3 portion is preserved as DNA: 39 bases, with reading frame beginning at the first base. The clonotype was recovered from a man aged 30 to 39 who received the YFV17D yellow fever vaccine. The material sequenced was CD8+ T cells sorted from PBMCs, taken 45 days after the yellow fever booster vaccination. The rearranged segments are TRBV7-9 and TRBJ2-7, with the D gene uncertain. CDR3 region: CASSLGLPDEQYF. In nucleotide form, the sequence is TGTGCCAGCAGCTTAGGGCTCCCGGACGAGCAGTACTTC.